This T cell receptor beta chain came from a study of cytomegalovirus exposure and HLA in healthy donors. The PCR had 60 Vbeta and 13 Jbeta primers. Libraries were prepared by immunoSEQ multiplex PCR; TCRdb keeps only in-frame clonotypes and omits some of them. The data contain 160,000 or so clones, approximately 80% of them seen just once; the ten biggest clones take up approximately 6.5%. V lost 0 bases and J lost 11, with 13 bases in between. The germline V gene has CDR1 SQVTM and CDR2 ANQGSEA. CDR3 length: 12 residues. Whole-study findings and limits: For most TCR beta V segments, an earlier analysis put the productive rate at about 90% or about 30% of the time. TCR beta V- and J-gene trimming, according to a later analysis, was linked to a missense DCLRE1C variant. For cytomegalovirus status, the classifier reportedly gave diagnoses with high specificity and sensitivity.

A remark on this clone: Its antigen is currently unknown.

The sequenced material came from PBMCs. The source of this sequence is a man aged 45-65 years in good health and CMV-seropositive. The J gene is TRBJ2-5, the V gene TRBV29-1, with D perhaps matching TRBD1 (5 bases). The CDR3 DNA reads TGCAGCGTTGAAGATTGGGGCGGTGGGCAGTACTTC. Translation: CSVEDWGGGQYF.